Shown below are 28 T cell receptor beta chains from a single sample sequenced in a study of blood T cells in healthy people across ages. Sample-barcoded 5' priming and a J-beta primer mix drove a second PCR of about 7 to 12 cycles. Via MiXCR, TCRdb re-called the 5' RACE reads, giving one row per CDR3 protein. The top ten hold 10% to 15% of the sample, which has roughly 800,000 distinct CDR3 sequences, about 37% seen once. The sequencing input was blood. The receptors were sampled from a man in his late teens or twenties in good health.

In its sample, this clonotype was seen a few times. CDR3 sequence (DNA): TGCAGTCCACGACATCCAACTAATGAAAAACTGTTTTTT. This gives the protein CSPRHPTNEKLFF. The chain combines TRBV20-1 with TRBJ1-4; no clear D. V gave up 8 bases and J gave up 0 bases, with 10 bases separating them. The CDR3 runs 13 residues. Looked up from germline, CDR1 is DFQATT and CDR2 is SNEGSKA (reference sequence).

This clonotype has only a few counts. The chain has TRBV12-3 or TRBV12-4 and TRBJ2-7; 7 nucleotides align to TRBD1. The J segment lost 7 bases and the V segment lost 7 bases, leaving 13 bases of the junction unmatched. The length of the CDR3 is 14 residues. This chain's CDR3 is CASTPDRVDNEQYF. CDR3 sequence (DNA): TGTGCCAGCACCCCTGACAGGGTGGACAATGAGCAGTACTTC.

A few counts support this clonotype. The rearrangement uses TRBV7-2 and TRBJ1-5, with a weak D call TRBD1 (6 bases). Germline V gives CDR1 SGHTA, CDR2 FQGNSA. Trimming took off 5 bases at V and 4 bases at J, with 9 bases between the two ends. CDR3 length equals 13 residues. The CDR3 nucleotides read TGTGCCAGCAGCATTGGGACAAATCAGCCCCAGCATTTT. Protein: CASSIGTNQPQHF.

Only a few counts were recorded for this clonotype. The J gene is TRBJ1-2, the V gene TRBV29-1; D gene ambiguous. Germline loops: CDR1 SQVTM, CDR2 ANQGSEA. Trimming took 6 bases from V and 1 from J, leaving 9 bases between them. The CDR3 length is 12 residues. In DNA form, the CDR3 reads TGCAGCGTCCTCCCAGTTAACTATGGCTACACCTTC. This gives the protein CSVLPVNYGYTF.

The sample holds a few counts of this clonotype. The J gene is TRBJ2-1, the V gene TRBV12-3 or TRBV12-4; perhaps TRBD2 as D (5 bases). Trimming took off 6 bases at V and 9 bases at J, with 18 bases between the two ends. CDR3 length: 14 residues. The DNA of the CDR3 is TGTGCCAGCAGCCCCCGTGAGGGTGAGGGTGAGCAGTTCTTC. This gives the protein CASSPREGEGEQFF.

J is TRBJ2-3 and V is TRBV24-1, with D hard to call. The V end was cut by 7 bases, the J end by 8 bases, with 18 bases between. There are 14 residues in the CDR3. From germline, CDR1 is KGHDR and CDR2 SFDVKD. The CDR3 DNA sequence: TGTGCCACCAGGGATCTTGGCCGCCCGTCTACGCAGTATTTT. Protein sequence: CATRDLGRPSTQYF.

With respect to this clonotype: Just one base apart from a much larger clone, this may be a read error. The chain employs TRBV12-3 or TRBV12-4 and TRBJ1-1, with 7 bases identical to TRBD1. CDR3 length: 13 residues. Germline trimming cut 5 bases from V and 10 bases from J; bases unmatched to any gene: 10. Here the CDR3 reads CASSVQGGGGAFF. DNA of the CDR3: TGTGCCAGCAGTGTCCAGGGGGGTGGGGGAGCTTTCTTT.

The chain joins TRBV7-6 to TRBJ2-7; D possibly corresponds to TRBD1 (5 bases). The CDR3 spans 17 residues. Trimming removed 5 bases from V and 3 bases from J, with 23 bases in between. In germline, CDR1 is SGHVS, CDR2 FNYEAQ. The CDR3 DNA is TGTGCCAGCAGCCCCACCGGCCAGGGTATATCGTGCTACGAGCAGTACTTC. Protein sequence: CASSPTGQGISCYEQYF.

A few counts support this clonotype. The chain joins TRBV20-1 to TRBJ1-5; unclear D gene. The CDR3 sequence is 14 residues long. CDR1 is DFQATT and CDR2 is SNEGSKA in the germline V gene (reference sequence). V lost 5 bases to trimming and J lost 2 bases, with 13 bases between them. The CDR3 here is CSAPHKNRNQPQHF. The CDR3 DNA is TGCAGTGCTCCCCACAAGAACCGCAATCAGCCCCAGCATTTT.

This clonotype was detected a few times. This rearrangement joins TRBV29-1 to TRBJ2-1; D is possibly TRBD1 (5 bases). There are 14 residues in the CDR3. The V end lost 0 bases, the J end lost 7 bases, and 13 bases lay between the germline ends. Looked up from germline, CDR1 is SQVTM and CDR2 is ANQGSEA. CDR3 coding DNA: TGCAGCGTTGAAGATCTTGGGCAGGGTAATGAGCAGTTCTTC. It is translated as CSVEDLGQGNEQFF.

In its sample, this clonotype was seen a few times. V and J are TRBV12-3 or TRBV12-4 and TRBJ2-5, with D possibly matching TRBD2 (7 bases). This CDR3 comprises 15 residues. Between the trimmed V and J ends, which lost 3 bases and 1 base, there was a span of 12 bases. The CDR3 DNA follows: TGTGCCAGCAGTTTTTGGGCGGGGGCCCAAGAGACCCAGTACTTC. This sequence encodes CASSFWAGAQETQYF.

The chain joins TRBV2 to TRBJ2-1; perhaps D is TRBD1 or TRBD2 (5 bases each). Trimming left V 3 bases short and J 1 base short, with 10 bases between. The germline gives CDR1 SNHLY, CDR2 FYNNEI. This CDR3 is built from 15 residues. CDR3 in amino acids: CASSDLGESYNEQFF. CDR3 coding DNA: TGTGCCAGCAGTGACCTGGGGGAGTCCTACAATGAGCAGTTCTTC.

This chain links TRBV6-5 with TRBJ2-3; TRBD2 might be the D (5 bases). This CDR3 has 15 amino acids. The germline V and J ends were trimmed by 2 bases and 5 bases, with 14 bases remaining between them. Germline CDR1 is MNHEY and CDR2 is SVGAGI. As DNA, the CDR3 is TGTGCCAGCAGTTACCGGGGTTTGACTAAAGATACGCAGTATTTT. Translation: CASSYRGLTKDTQYF.

The chain combines TRBV7-2 with TRBJ1-1, with D unclear. The CDR3 consists of 15 residues. Trimming removed 1 base at V and 0 bases at J, with 9 bases between. CDR1 and CDR2 (germline): SGHTA, FQGNSA. The CDR3, as DNA: TGTGCCAGCAGCTTAGGAGTAGACATGAACACTGAAGCTTTCTTT. This sequence encodes CASSLGVDMNTEAFF.

This clonotype was found many times. The chain combines TRBV12-3 or TRBV12-4 with TRBJ2-7; the D is unclear. The CDR3 length is 12 residues. V lost 2 bases, J lost 3 bases, and 5 bases lay in between. CDR3 loop: CASSLTNYEQYF. CDR3 DNA: TGTGCCAGCAGTTTAACCAACTACGAGCAGTACTTC.

The rearrangement links TRBV7-2 to TRBJ2-3; D call uncertain. Germline lookup yields CDR1 SGHTA and CDR2 FQGNSA. Trimming removed 2 bases from V and 6 bases from J, with 12 bases in between. CDR3 length: 14 residues. In DNA form, the CDR3 reads TGTGCCAGCAGCTTAAAGTGGAGTGAGGATACGCAGTATTTT. Amino acid sequence: CASSLKWSEDTQYF. The full variable domain, its missing parts supplied by reference TRBV7-2 and TRBJ2-3, is GAGVSQSPSNKVTEKGKDVELRCDPISGHTALYWYRQSLGQGLEFLIYFQGNSAPDKSGLPSDRFSAERTGGSVSTLTIQRTQQEDSAVYLCASSLKWSEDTQYFGPGTRLTVL.

This clonotype was detected ten times or more. V and J are TRBV10-3 and TRBJ2-3; the match to TRBD1 covers 8 bases. Germline CDR1 reads ENHRY; CDR2 reads SYGVKD. The ends lost 0 bases at V and 3 bases at J; junction bases unmatched: 2. The CDR3 contains 15 residues. DNA for the CDR3: TGTGCCATCAGTGAGTCGGACAGGGAAACAGATACGCAGTATTTT. It yields the protein CAISESDRETDTQYF.

The chain joins TRBV30 to TRBJ2-5; TRBD1 matches at 8 bases. Trimming removed 1 base from V and 6 bases from J; junction bases left unmatched: 10. CDR3 length equals 15 residues. Germline V gene lookup returns CDR1 GTSNPN and CDR2 SVGIG (reference sequence). This CDR3 is CAWSATLGQGKTQYF. Here the CDR3 DNA reads TGTGCCTGGAGTGCCACACTCGGACAGGGAAAGACCCAGTACTTC.

V is TRBV15 and J is TRBJ2-3; D possibly uses TRBD1 or TRBD2 (6 bases each). Germline CDR1 LNHNV, CDR2 YYDKDF (reference sequence). Trimming left V 1 base short and J 5 bases short, with 16 bases between. The CDR3 contains 16 residues. CDR3 region: CATSRGPRGQGDTQYF. The CDR3 region has the DNA TGTGCCACCAGCAGAGGTCCCCGGGGGCAAGGAGATACGCAGTATTTT. Complete variable domain (other parts from reference TRBV15 and TRBJ2-3): DAMVIQNPRYQVTQFGKPVTLSCSQTLNHNVMYWYQQKSSQAPKLLFHYYDKDFNNEADTPDNFQSRRPNTSFCFLDIRSPGLGDTAMYLCATSRGPRGQGDTQYFGPGTRLTVL.

The sample holds a few counts of this clonotype. The rearrangement uses TRBV4-1 and TRBJ2-5, with a weak D call TRBD2 (5 bases). The CDR3 covers 15 residues. From germline, CDR1 is MGHRA and CDR2 YSYEKL. The V gene lost 0 bases and the J gene lost 2 bases, with 10 bases spanning the gap. CDR3 sequence: CASSQEFSAQETQYF. In DNA, the CDR3 is TGCGCCAGCAGCCAAGAGTTTAGCGCACAAGAGACCCAGTACTTC.

The genes are TRBV4-2 and TRBJ2-5; 8 bases agree with TRBD2. This CDR3 has 16 residues. Losses at the gene ends were 0 bases for V and 5 bases for J; bases not matched to a gene: 8. The germline V gene has CDR1 LGHNA and CDR2 YNFKEQ. CDR3 in amino acids: CASSQDQGSGVETQYF. In nucleotides, the CDR3 is TGTGCCAGCAGCCAAGATCAAGGTAGCGGGGTTGAGACCCAGTACTTC.

This sequence joins TRBV4-3 and TRBJ2-7; TRBD1 or TRBD2 may be the D gene (5 bases each). Germline lookup yields CDR1 LGHNA and CDR2 YSLEER. There are 13 residues in the CDR3. Trimming took 4 bases from V and 7 from J, leaving 14 bases between them. CDR3 region: CASSLGERNEQYF. CDR3 coding DNA: TGCGCCAGCAGCCTGGGGGAAAGGAATGAGCAGTACTTC.

For this clonotype: A much larger clone lies one base from this, so it may be a read error. V gene TRBV29-1 combines with J gene TRBJ1-4; D perhaps matches TRBD1 (5 bases). V lost 2 bases and J lost 8, with 12 bases in between. The CDR3 spans 13 residues. Germline CDR1 is SQVTM and CDR2 is ANQGSEA. The CDR3 loop is CSVESTKGEKLFF. Here the CDR3 DNA reads TGCAGCGTTGAATCAACCAAGGGGGAAAAACTGTTTTTT.

The chain is built from TRBV20-1 and TRBJ1-5; D is undetermined. Germline-derived CDR1 and CDR2 are DFQATT and SNEGSKA (reference sequence). This CDR3 region has 12 residues. V lost 7 bases and J lost 0, with 7 bases in between. The CDR3 protein is CSVVLSNQPQHF. The CDR3 DNA follows: TGCAGTGTCGTTCTTAGCAATCAGCCCCAGCATTTT.

This clonotype occurred many times. The J gene is TRBJ2-3, the V gene TRBV6-6; the D is unclear. This CDR3 is built from 13 residues. Per the germline V gene, CDR1 is MNHNY and CDR2 is SVGAGI (reference sequence). The V gene lost 2 bases and the J gene lost 1 base, with 4 bases spanning the gap. In DNA form, the CDR3 reads TGTGCCAGCAGTTACCTCGGCACAGATACGCAGTATTTT. Translating it yields CASSYLGTDTQYF.

The chain has TRBV12-3 or TRBV12-4 and TRBJ2-5; 9 bases match TRBD2. Germline trimming cut 6 bases from V and 11 bases from J; bases unmatched to any gene: 16. The CDR3 extends over 15 amino acids. The CDR3 reads CASSRSGGRYDEQYF. The CDR3 DNA reads as TGTGCCAGCAGCCGGAGCGGGGGGCGCTACGATGAGCAGTACTTC.

The gene calls are TRBV7-2 and TRBJ1-2; the match to TRBD1 covers 9 bases. Per the germline V gene, CDR1 is SGHTA and CDR2 is FQGNSA. The CDR3 spans 16 residues. With 1 base clipped from V and 7 bases from J, the junction kept 10 bases outside the gene matches. The CDR3 is CASSLVSGQGKGGYTF. The CDR3 DNA sequence: TGTGCCAGCAGCTTAGTCTCGGGACAGGGAAAGGGTGGCTACACCTTC.

The chain couples TRBV6-1 to TRBJ2-5, with D possibly TRBD2 on 6 matching bases. This CDR3 spans 14 amino acids. The ends were cut back, 1 base at V and 11 bases at J, with 17 bases in the middle. Germline V gene data show CDR1 as MNHNS and CDR2 as SASEGT. CDR3 bases: TGTGCCAGCAGTGAAGGCGGGGAAAACAGTGAGCAGTACTTC. Translated: CASSEGGENSEQYF.